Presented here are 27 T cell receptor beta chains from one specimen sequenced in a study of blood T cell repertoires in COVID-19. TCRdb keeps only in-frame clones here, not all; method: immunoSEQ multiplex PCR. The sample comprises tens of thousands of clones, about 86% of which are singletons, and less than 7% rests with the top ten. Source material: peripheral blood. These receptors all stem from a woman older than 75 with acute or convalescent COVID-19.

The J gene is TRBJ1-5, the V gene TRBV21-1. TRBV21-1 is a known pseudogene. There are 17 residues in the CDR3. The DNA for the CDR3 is TGTGCCAGCAGCAAAGAACGGCTCTTCCCGGCGGATCAGCCCCAGCATTTT. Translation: CASSKERLFPADQPQHF.

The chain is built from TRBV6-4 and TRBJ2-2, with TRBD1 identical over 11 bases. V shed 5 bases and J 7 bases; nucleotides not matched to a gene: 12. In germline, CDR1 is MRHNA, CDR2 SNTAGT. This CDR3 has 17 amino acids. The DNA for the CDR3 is TGTGCCAGCAGTACATGGGGACAGGGGGATCAGGGCGGGGAGCTGTTTTTT. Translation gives CASSTWGQGDQGGELFF.

The chain's CDR3 is CASKVRGWNTEAFF. In DNA, the CDR3 is TGTGCCAGCAAGGTCCGGGGTTGGAACACTGAAGCTTTCTTT. The chain carries TRBV2 and TRBJ1-1, with no clear D. V was shortened by 7 bases and J by 1 base, with 13 bases between the two germline ends. Germline CDR1 reads SNHLY; CDR2 reads FYNNEI. The CDR3 is made up of 14 amino acids.

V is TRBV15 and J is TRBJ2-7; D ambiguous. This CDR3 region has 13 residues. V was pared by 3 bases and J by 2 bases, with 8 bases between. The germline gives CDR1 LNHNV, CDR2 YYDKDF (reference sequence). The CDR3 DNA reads TGTGCCACCAGCAGCGCACTTCCCTACGAGCAGTACTTC. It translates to CATSSALPYEQYF.

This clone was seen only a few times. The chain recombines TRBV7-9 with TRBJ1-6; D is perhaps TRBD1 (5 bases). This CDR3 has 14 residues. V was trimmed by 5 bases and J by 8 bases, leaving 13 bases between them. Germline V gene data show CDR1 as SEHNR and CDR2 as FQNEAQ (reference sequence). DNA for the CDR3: TGTGCCAGCAGCCACGGGCAGGGTGATTCACCCCTCCACTTT. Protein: CASSHGQGDSPLHF.

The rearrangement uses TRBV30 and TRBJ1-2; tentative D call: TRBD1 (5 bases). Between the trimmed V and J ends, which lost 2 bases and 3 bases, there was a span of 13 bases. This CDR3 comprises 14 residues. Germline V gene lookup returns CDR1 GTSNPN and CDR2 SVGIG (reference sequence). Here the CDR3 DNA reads TGTGCCTGGAGTCTGGCAGGGTCGGACTATGGCTACACCTTC. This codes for CAWSLAGSDYGYTF. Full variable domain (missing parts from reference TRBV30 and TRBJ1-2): SQTIHQWPATLVQPVGSPLSLECTVEGTSNPNLYWYRQAAGRGLQLLFYSVGIGQISSEVPQNLSASRPQDRQFILSSKKLLLSDSGFYLCAWSLAGSDYGYTFGSGTRLTVV.

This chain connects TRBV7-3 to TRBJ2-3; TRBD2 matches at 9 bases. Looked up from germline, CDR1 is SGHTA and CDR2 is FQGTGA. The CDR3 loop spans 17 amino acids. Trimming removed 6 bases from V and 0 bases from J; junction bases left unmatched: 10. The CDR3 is CASSSGTSPSSTDTQYF. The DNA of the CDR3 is TGTGCCAGCAGTTCCGGGACTAGCCCTTCTAGCACAGATACGCAGTATTTT.

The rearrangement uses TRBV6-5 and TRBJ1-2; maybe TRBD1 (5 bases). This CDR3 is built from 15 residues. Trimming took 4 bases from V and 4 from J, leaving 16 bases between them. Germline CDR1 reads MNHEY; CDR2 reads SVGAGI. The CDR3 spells CASSFPGGGIYGYTF. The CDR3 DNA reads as TGTGCCAGCAGTTTCCCCGGGGGGGGGATCTATGGCTACACCTTC.

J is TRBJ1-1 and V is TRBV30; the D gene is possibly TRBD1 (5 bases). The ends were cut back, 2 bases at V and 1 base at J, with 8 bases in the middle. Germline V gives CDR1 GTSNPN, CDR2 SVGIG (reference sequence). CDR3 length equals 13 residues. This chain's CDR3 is CAWSLGGNTEAFF. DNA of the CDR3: TGTGCCTGGAGTCTCGGGGGGAACACTGAAGCTTTCTTT.

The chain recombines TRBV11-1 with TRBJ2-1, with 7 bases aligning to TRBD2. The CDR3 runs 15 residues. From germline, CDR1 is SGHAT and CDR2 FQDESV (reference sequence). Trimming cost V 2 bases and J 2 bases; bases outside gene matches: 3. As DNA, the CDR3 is TGTGCCAGCAGCTTATTGGGGGGGGCCTACAATGAGCAGTTCTTC. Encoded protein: CASSLLGGAYNEQFF.

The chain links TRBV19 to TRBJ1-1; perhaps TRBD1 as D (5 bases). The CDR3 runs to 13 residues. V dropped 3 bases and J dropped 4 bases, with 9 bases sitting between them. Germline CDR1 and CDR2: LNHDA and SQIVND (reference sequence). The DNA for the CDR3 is TGTGCCAGTAGTATCACGGGGGGCACTGAAGCTTTCTTT. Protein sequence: CASSITGGTEAFF. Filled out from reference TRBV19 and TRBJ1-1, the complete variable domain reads DGGITQSPKYLFRKEGQNVTLSCEQNLNHDAMYWYRQDPGQGLRLIYYSQIVNDFQKGDIAEGYSVSREKKESFPLTVTSAQKNPTAFYLCASSITGGTEAFFGQGTRLTVV.

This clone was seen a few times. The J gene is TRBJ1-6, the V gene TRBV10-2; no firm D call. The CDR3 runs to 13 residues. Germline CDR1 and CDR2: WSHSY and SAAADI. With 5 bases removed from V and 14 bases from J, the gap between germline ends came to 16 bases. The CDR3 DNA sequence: TGCGCCAGCAGTCTAGAGGGCTTGGGAGCCCTCCACTTT. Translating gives CASSLEGLGALHF.

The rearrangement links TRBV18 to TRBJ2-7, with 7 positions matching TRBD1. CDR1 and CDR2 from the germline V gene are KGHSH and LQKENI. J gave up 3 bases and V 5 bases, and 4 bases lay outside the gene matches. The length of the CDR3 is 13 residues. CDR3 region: CASSATGDYEQYF. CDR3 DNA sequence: TGTGCCAGCTCAGCAACAGGGGACTACGAGCAGTACTTC.

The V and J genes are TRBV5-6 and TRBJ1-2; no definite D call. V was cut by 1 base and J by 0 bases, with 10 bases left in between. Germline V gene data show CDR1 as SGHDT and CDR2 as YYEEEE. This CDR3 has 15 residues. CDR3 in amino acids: CASSLLAPSNYGYTF. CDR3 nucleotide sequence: TGTGCCAGCAGCTTGTTGGCCCCTTCTAACTATGGCTACACCTTC.

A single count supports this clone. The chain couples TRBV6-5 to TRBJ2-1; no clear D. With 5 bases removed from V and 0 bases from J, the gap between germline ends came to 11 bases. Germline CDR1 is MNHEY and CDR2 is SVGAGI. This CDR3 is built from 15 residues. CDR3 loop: CASSRGGSSYNEQFF. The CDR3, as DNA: TGTGCCAGCAGTCGTGGCGGTAGCTCCTACAATGAGCAGTTCTTC.

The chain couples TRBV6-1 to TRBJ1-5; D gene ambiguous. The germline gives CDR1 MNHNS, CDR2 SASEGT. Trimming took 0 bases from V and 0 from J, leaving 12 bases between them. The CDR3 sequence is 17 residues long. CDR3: CASSEAPRRYSNQPQHF. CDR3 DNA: TGTGCCAGCAGTGAAGCGCCTAGGCGTTATAGCAATCAGCCCCAGCATTTT.

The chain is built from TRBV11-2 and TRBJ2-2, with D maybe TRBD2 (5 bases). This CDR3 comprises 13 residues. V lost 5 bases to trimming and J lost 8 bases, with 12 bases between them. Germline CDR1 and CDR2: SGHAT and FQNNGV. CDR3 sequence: CASSQGRSGELFF. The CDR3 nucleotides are TGTGCCAGCAGCCAAGGGAGATCAGGGGAGCTGTTTTTT.

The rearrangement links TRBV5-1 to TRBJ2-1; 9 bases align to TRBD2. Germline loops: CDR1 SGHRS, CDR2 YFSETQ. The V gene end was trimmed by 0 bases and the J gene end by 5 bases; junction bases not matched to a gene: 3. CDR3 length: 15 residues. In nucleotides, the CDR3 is TGCGCCAGCAGCTTGGCAGCGGGGGGCAACAATGAGCAGTTCTTC. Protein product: CASSLAAGGNNEQFF.

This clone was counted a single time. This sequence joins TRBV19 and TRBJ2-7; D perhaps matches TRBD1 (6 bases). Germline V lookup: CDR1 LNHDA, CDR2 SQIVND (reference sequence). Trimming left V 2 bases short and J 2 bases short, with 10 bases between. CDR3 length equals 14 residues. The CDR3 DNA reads TGTGCCAGTAGTATACAGGGGCGACCCTACGAGCAGTACTTC. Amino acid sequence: CASSIQGRPYEQYF.

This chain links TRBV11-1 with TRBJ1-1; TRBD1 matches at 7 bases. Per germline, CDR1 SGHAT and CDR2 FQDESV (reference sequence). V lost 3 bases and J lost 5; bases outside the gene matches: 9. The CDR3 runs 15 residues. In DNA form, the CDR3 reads TGTGCCAGCAGCTTTGTTTTAGGGGGCGGGACTGAAGCTTTCTTT. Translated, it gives CASSFVLGGGTEAFF.

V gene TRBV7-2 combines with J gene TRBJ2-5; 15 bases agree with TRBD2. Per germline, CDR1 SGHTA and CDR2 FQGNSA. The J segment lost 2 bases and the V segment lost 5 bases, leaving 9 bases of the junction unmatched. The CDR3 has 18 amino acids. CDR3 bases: TGTGCCAGCAGCCCCGGGACTAGCGGGGGGACTAGGCAAGAGACCCAGTACTTC. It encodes CASSPGTSGGTRQETQYF.

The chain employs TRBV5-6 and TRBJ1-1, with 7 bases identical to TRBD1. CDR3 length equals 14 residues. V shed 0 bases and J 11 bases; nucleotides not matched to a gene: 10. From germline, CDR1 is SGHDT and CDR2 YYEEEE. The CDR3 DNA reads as TGTGCCAGCAGCTTGGAGGGGACAGAGGTATTGGCTTTCTTT. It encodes CASSLEGTEVLAFF.

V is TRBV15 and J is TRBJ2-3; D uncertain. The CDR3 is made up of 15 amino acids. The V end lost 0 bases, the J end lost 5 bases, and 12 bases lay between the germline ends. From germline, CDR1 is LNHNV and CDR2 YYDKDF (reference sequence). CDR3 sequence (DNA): TGTGCCACCAGCAGAGATGTTTGGCGCGGAGATACGCAGTATTTT. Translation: CATSRDVWRGDTQYF.

The CDR3 DNA sequence: TGTGCCAGCAGCAAAGTCGGGGGGCATAACTATGGCTACACCTTC. It specifies CASSKVGGHNYGYTF. V usage is TRBV21-1 and J usage is TRBJ1-2. TRBV21-1 is a pseudogene locus. The CDR3 runs to 15 residues.

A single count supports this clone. Written as DNA, the CDR3 is TGTGCCAGCAGCTTAGACAGGGATGGTGAAGCTTTCTTT. The encoded protein is CASSLDRDGEAFF. The gene calls are TRBV11-2 and TRBJ1-1; D possibly corresponds to TRBD1 (5 bases). The V and J ends lost 0 bases and 7 bases respectively, with 9 bases between them. Per germline, CDR1 SGHAT and CDR2 FQNNGV. The CDR3 sequence is 13 residues long.

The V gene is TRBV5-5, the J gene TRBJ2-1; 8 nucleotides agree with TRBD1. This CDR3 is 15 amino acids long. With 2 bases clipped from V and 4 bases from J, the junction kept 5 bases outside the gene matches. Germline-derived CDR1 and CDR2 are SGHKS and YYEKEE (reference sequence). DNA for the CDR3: TGTGCCAGCAGCTTTTCTCGGGACAGGTACAATGAGCAGTTCTTC. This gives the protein CASSFSRDRYNEQFF.

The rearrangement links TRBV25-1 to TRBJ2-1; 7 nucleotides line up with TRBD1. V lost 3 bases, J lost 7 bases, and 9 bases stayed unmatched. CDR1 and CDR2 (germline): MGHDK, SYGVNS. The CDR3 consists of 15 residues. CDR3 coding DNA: TGTGCCAGCAGTGAGAACAGGGGCAGTATTAATGAGCAGTTCTTC. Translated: CASSENRGSINEQFF.